These T cell receptor beta chains were read from a single sample in a study of blood T cell repertoires in COVID-19. TCRdb keeps only in-frame clones here, not all; method: immunoSEQ multiplex PCR. Of around 46,000 clones listed, roughly 84% were seen once; the top ten hold roughly 55%. The sequenced sample consisted of peripheral blood. Every receptor here comes from a man aged 65 to 79 with acute or convalescent COVID-19. Each CDR3 is given with its conserved first and last residue. D genes are given only for firm matches. A clone size is listed for some rows: how often the clone was seen (once, few, many), or a class if it is expanded.

v_gene	j_gene	d_gene	abundance	CDR3aa	CDR3nt
TRBV7-2	TRBJ2-3	TRBD2	NA	CASSLFALAGGGTQYF	TGTGCCAGCAGCTTATTCGCACTAGCGGGGGGGGGAACGCAGTATTTT
TRBV30	TRBJ1-1	NA	NA	CAWSALRNTEAFF	TGTGCCTGGAGTGCCCTTAGGAACACTGAAGCTTTCTTT
TRBV7-6	TRBJ1-6	TRBD1	NA	CASSLGGQGNSPLHF	TGTGCCAGCAGCTTAGGGGGACAGGGAAATTCACCCCTCCACTTT
TRBV6-5	TRBJ1-1	NA	once	CASSYQGRMNTEAFF	TGTGCCAGCAGTTACCAGGGGCGGATGAACACTGAAGCTTTCTTT
TRBV5-1	TRBJ2-3	NA	many	CASSSGSTDTQYF	TGCGCCAGCAGTTCTGGCAGCACAGATACGCAGTATTTT
TRBV7-2	TRBJ1-3	NA	NA	CASSYTSPGGNTIYF	TGTGCCAGCAGCTATACAAGCCCGGGGGGAAACACCATATATTTT
TRBV19	TRBJ1-1	TRBD1	NA	CASSPTTGATEAFF	TGTGCCAGTAGCCCAACAACAGGGGCCACTGAAGCTTTCTTT
TRBV19	TRBJ1-6	TRBD1	NA	CASSGGQASSYNSPLHF	TGTGCCAGTAGTGGAGGACAGGCGAGCTCCTATAATTCACCCCTCCACTTT
TRBV11-2	TRBJ2-2	NA	NA	CASSLLRQGTGELFF	TGTGCCAGCAGCTTACTTCGGCAGGGCACCGGGGAGCTGTTTTTT
TRBV2	TRBJ1-5	TRBD1	NA	CASSGQGMNQPQHF	TGTGCCAGCAGTGGACAGGGGATGAATCAGCCCCAGCATTTT
TRBV25-1	TRBJ1-1	NA	NA	CASSGQAEAFF	TGTGCCAGCAGTGGGCAGGCTGAAGCTTTCTTT
TRBV12-3/TRBV12-4	TRBJ1-5	NA	NA	CASSLTNQPQHF	TGTGCCAGCAGTTTAACAAATCAGCCCCAGCATTTT
TRBV6-5	TRBJ2-7	TRBD2	NA	CASRTLAGGYYEQYF	TGTGCCAGCAGAACTCTAGCGGGAGGGTATTACGAGCAGTACTTC
TRBV5-5	TRBJ1-1	TRBD1	NA	CASRGDRADTEAFF	TGTGCCAGCAGGGGGGACAGGGCCGACACTGAAGCTTTCTTT
TRBV7-2	TRBJ2-2	NA	NA	CASSLDTAGTGELFF	TGTGCCAGCAGCTTAGATACGGCGGGCACCGGGGAGCTGTTTTTT
TRBV18	TRBJ2-7	TRBD1	NA	CASSPYRGETYEQYF	TGTGCCAGCTCACCCTACAGGGGGGAGACCTACGAGCAGTACTTC
TRBV28	TRBJ1-1	NA	NA	CASKKHRVNTEAFF	TGTGCCAGCAAAAAGCACAGGGTGAACACTGAAGCTTTCTTT
TRBV9	TRBJ2-1	NA	once	CASSVGTLNEQFF	TGTGCCAGCAGCGTAGGAACTCTTAATGAGCAGTTCTTC
TRBV28	TRBJ2-2	NA	NA	CASSLEVTGELFF	TGTGCCAGCAGTTTAGAGGTTACCGGGGAGCTGTTTTTT
TRBV5-1	TRBJ1-2	TRBD1	NA	CASSQRQGANYGYTF	TGCGCCAGCAGCCAACGACAGGGAGCAAACTATGGCTACACCTTC
TRBV21-1	TRBJ1-2	NA	few	CASSRGRRYGYTF	TGTGCCAGCAGCAGGGGGCGACGATATGGCTACACCTTC
TRBV6-2/TRBV6-3	TRBJ1-2	NA	NA	CASSYGTGGGYTF	TGTGCCAGCAGTTACGGTACGGGCGGGGGCTACACCTTC
TRBV15	TRBJ2-3	TRBD2	NA	CATSFPGGSTDTQYF	TGTGCCACCAGTTTCCCGGGGGGAAGCACAGATACGCAGTATTTT
TRBV5-1	TRBJ2-2	TRBD1	NA	CASTRDRGGELFF	TGCGCCAGCACCCGGGACAGGGGCGGGGAGCTGTTTTTT
TRBV5-8	TRBJ1-5	TRBD1	NA	CASSLFFSRGTHQPQHF	TGTGCCAGCAGCTTATTCTTTAGCAGGGGGACCCATCAGCCCCAGCATTTT
TRBV9	TRBJ2-2	TRBD1	NA	CASNGQGRNTGELFF	TGTGCCAGCAACGGACAGGGAAGAAACACCGGGGAGCTGTTTTTT
TRBV5-1	TRBJ2-5	TRBD1	NA	CATTVGLGTGEEETQYF	TGCGCCACCACAGTGGGATTAGGGACAGGGGAGGAGGAGACCCAGTACTTC
TRBV7-2	TRBJ2-5	NA	NA	CASSAAGPNTQYF	TGTGCCAGCAGCGCCGCGGGACCCAACACCCAGTACTTC
TRBV7-2	TRBJ2-1	TRBD2	NA	CASSLSGGGRNEQFF	TGTGCCAGCAGCTTAAGTGGCGGGGGGAGGAATGAGCAGTTCTTC